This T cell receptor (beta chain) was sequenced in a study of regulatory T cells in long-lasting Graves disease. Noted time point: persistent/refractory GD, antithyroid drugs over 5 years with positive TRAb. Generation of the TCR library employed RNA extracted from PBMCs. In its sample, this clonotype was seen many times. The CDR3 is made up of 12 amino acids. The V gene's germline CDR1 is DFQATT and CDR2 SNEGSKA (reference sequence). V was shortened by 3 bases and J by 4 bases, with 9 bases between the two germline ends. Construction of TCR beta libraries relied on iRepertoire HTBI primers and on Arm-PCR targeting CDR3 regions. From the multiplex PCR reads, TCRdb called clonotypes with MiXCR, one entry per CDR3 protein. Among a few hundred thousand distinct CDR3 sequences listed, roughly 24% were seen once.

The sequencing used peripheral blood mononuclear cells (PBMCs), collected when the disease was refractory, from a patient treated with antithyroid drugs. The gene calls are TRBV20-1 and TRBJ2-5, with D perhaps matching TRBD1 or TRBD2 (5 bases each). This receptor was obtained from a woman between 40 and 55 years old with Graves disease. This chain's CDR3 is CSARVGPETQYF. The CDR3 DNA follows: TGCAGTGCTAGGGTGGGACCAGAGACCCAGTACTTC.